The clone carrying this T cell receptor (beta chain) was seen a few times. Its antigen is unidentified. The data were taken from a study of blood T cells in healthy people across ages. Study overall: Roughly one uniquely barcoded beta molecule per two T cells was captured. Points from the study as a whole: Observed TCR beta diversity per million T cells went down as age went up. This fall followed a roughly linear course with age.

The sample providers were healthy Caucasian people from Russia, aged roughly 6 to 95. The germline gives CDR1 MGHRA, CDR2 YSYEKL. The CDR3 has 15 amino acids. The V and J ends lost 1 base and 2 bases respectively, with 10 bases between them. A J-beta primer mix and a sample-barcoded 5' primer were used in a second PCR of about 7 to 12 cycles. TCRdb reprocessed the 5' RACE reads with MiXCR, giving one entry per CDR3 protein. The sample includes 650,000 to 1,000,000 distinct CDR3 sequences, roughly 34% of them seen just once. The sample was blood. The source of this sequence is a man in his late teens or twenties in good health. The rearrangement links TRBV4-1 to TRBJ2-3, with D perhaps being TRBD1 or TRBD2 (5 bases each). CDR3 sequence (DNA): TGCGCCAGCAGCCAAGTTGGGGGAACCACAGATACGCAGTATTTT. Residues: CASSQVGGTTDTQYF.